This T cell receptor (beta chain) came from a study of T cell responses to AZD1222 COVID-19 vaccine. Some clones are missing from TCRdb's copy, which holds only in-frame ones; the method was immunoSEQ multiplex PCR. The sample has 110,000 or so clones; approximately 89% are singletons. The germline V and J ends were trimmed by 5 bases and 8 bases, with 15 bases remaining between them. Germline loops: CDR1 MDHEN, CDR2 SYDVKM. The CDR3 is 14 amino acids. This material consisted of peripheral blood, taken 28 days after the second AZD1222 dose. The clonotype was recovered from an adult who received the AZD1222 COVID-19 vaccine. V is TRBV28 and J is TRBJ1-4; weak D call: TRBD1 (5 bases). CDR3 DNA sequence: TGTGCCAGCAGTCCGTCGGGGCTAATAGAAAAACTGTTTTTT. Residues: CASSPSGLIEKLFF.